A selection of T cell receptor beta chains follows, all from one sample in a study of CD4 T cell repertoires in COVID-19. Profiling relied on immunoSEQ multiplex PCR, and the TCRdb table lists in-frame clones only, not all of them. The table lists fewer than 25,000 clones, about 93% of them singletons. The sequenced sample was circulating follicular helper CD4+ T cells (cTfh) from blood, obtained before the COVID-19 pandemic. These receptors were collected from a human donor who had COVID-19. The CDR3 runs from the conserved cysteine through the conserved F or W. The D gene is left open where the match is weak. A clone size is listed for some rows: how often the clone was seen (once, few, many), or a class if it is expanded.

j_call: TRBJ2-7
cdr3_length: 15
v_call: TRBV7-2
clone_size: NA
d_call: NA
cdr3_nt: TGTGCCAGCAGCTTAGAGGTGGGCCCTCCCTACGAGCAGTACTTC
cdr3_aa: CASSLEVGPPYEQYF

j_call: TRBJ2-7
cdr3_length: 15
v_call: TRBV27
clone_size: once
d_call: NA
cdr3_nt: TGTGCCAGCCCTAGGCAGGGAAAGACTCGGTACGAGCAGTACTTC
cdr3_aa: CASPRQGKTRYEQYF

j_call: TRBJ1-1
cdr3_length: 14
v_call: TRBV5-6
clone_size: NA
d_call: TRBD1
cdr3_nt: TGTGCCAGCAGCTTCGTTGGACAGGGGGCTGAAGCTTTCTTT
cdr3_aa: CASSFVGQGAEAFF

j_call: TRBJ2-1
cdr3_length: 16
v_call: TRBV18
clone_size: NA
d_call: TRBD2
cdr3_nt: TGTGCCAGCTCACCACCGACTAGCGGGAGTGGTGGTGAGCAGTTCTTC
cdr3_aa: CASSPPTSGSGGEQFF

j_call: TRBJ2-3
cdr3_length: 14
v_call: TRBV5-1
clone_size: NA
d_call: NA
cdr3_nt: TGCGCCAGCAGCTTGGACAGCAGCACAGATACGCAGTATTTT
cdr3_aa: CASSLDSSTDTQYF

j_call: TRBJ2-7
cdr3_length: 14
v_call: TRBV18
clone_size: NA
d_call: NA
cdr3_nt: TGTGCCAGCTCACCACCGGCGGGGGCTGGGGAGCAGTACTTC
cdr3_aa: CASSPPAGAGEQYF

j_call: TRBJ1-3
cdr3_length: 15
v_call: TRBV5-6
clone_size: NA
d_call: NA
cdr3_nt: TGTGCCAGCAGCTATGACACTAGCTCTGGAAACACCATATATTTT
cdr3_aa: CASSYDTSSGNTIYF

j_call: TRBJ2-3
cdr3_length: 15
v_call: TRBV5-6
clone_size: NA
d_call: NA
cdr3_nt: TGTGCCAGCAGCTGGCTGGGACAAGGCACAGATACGCAGTATTTT
cdr3_aa: CASSWLGQGTDTQYF

j_call: TRBJ2-2
cdr3_length: 13
v_call: TRBV4-1
clone_size: NA
d_call: NA
cdr3_nt: TGCGCCAGCTGGAGCCTGAACACCGGGGAGCTGTTTTTT
cdr3_aa: CASWSLNTGELFF

j_call: TRBJ2-5
cdr3_length: 15
v_call: TRBV6-5
clone_size: NA
d_call: NA
cdr3_nt: TGTGCCAGCAGTTATGGTCAGGGGCTTTCAGAGACCCAGTACTTC
cdr3_aa: CASSYGQGLSETQYF

j_call: TRBJ1-5
cdr3_length: 13
v_call: TRBV25-1
clone_size: NA
d_call: NA
cdr3_nt: TGTGCCAGCAGTGAGGGGGCAAGGCAGCCCCAGCATTTT
cdr3_aa: CASSEGARQPQHF

j_call: TRBJ2-2
cdr3_length: 15
v_call: TRBV9
clone_size: NA
d_call: NA
cdr3_nt: TGTGCCAGCAGCGCTACCGGGACAACCACCGGGGAGCTGTTTTTT
cdr3_aa: CASSATGTTTGELFF

j_call: TRBJ2-7
cdr3_length: 14
v_call: TRBV6-5
clone_size: NA
d_call: NA
cdr3_nt: TGTGCCAGCAGTCGTCTCGGGGGGCCCGGCGAGCAGTACTTC
cdr3_aa: CASSRLGGPGEQYF

j_call: TRBJ2-7
cdr3_length: 17
v_call: TRBV11-2
clone_size: NA
d_call: TRBD1
cdr3_nt: TGTGCCAGCAGCTTAGGAAAGGGGGCAGGGGGTCACTACGAGCAGTACTTC
cdr3_aa: CASSLGKGAGGHYEQYF

j_call: TRBJ2-3
cdr3_length: 11
v_call: TRBV12-5
clone_size: NA
d_call: NA
cdr3_nt: TGTGCTAGTGCCTGGGACTCTACGCAGTATTTT
cdr3_aa: CASAWDSTQYF

j_call: TRBJ2-7
cdr3_length: 13
v_call: TRBV6-1
clone_size: NA
d_call: TRBD2
cdr3_nt: TGCACCCCAGCGGGGGGGATGCCTAACGAGCAGTACTTC
cdr3_aa: CTPAGGMPNEQYF

j_call: TRBJ2-1
cdr3_length: 13
v_call: TRBV10-3
clone_size: NA
d_call: TRBD2
cdr3_nt: TGTGCCACCACGGGACTAGTCTACAATGAGCAGTTCTTC
cdr3_aa: CATTGLVYNEQFF

j_call: TRBJ2-4
cdr3_length: 17
v_call: TRBV13
clone_size: NA
d_call: NA
cdr3_nt: TGTGCCAGCAGCTCGGATATGGGGAGAGGGGCCAAAAACATTCAGTACTTC
cdr3_aa: CASSSDMGRGAKNIQYF